The rows below give T cell receptor beta chains drawn from one sample of a study of T-cell memory formation after mild COVID-19. TCRdb redid the calling of the 5' RACE reads with MiXCR, one entry per CDR3 protein. The data contain just over 200,000 distinct CDR3 sequences, around 9.5% of them singletons. The sample taken for sequencing was PBMCs or a T cell subset sorted from them (not recorded which). The receptors originated from a young man who had mild COVID-19 (a few samples of this study predate the infection). Cell type and time point are not known. CDR3s leave out the opening cysteine and the closing phenylalanine or tryptophan. D genes are given only for firm matches.

J gene,D gene,V gene,CDR3 protein
TRBJ1-4,NA,TRBV18,ASSLRQPNEKLF
TRBJ2-3,NA,TRBV18,ARSPYRSDTQY
TRBJ1-6,NA,TRBV18,ASSPVPQGTTYNSPLH
TRBJ2-2,TRBD2,TRBV24-1,ATSEAGLAGNTGELF
TRBJ1-6,NA,TRBV4-2,ASSQEPGPYNSPLH
TRBJ2-4,NA,TRBV7-2,ASSLGRAQNIQY
TRBJ2-7,TRBD2,TRBV18,ASWGGVEQY
TRBJ1-1,TRBD1,TRBV3-1,ASSRGQSNTEAF
TRBJ1-5,TRBD1,TRBV24-1,ATSASFGQAGPNQPQH
TRBJ2-7,TRBD2,TRBV5-1,ASSFAGVSYEQY
TRBJ2-1,NA,TRBV20-1,SARARRPWSYNEQF
TRBJ2-5,NA,TRBV14,ASSMQVQETQY
TRBJ1-3,NA,TRBV7-9,ASSLAERGSGNTIY
TRBJ2-2,NA,TRBV25-1,ASSTLTGRAGELF
TRBJ1-3,NA,TRBV12-3/TRBV12-4,ASSLQGPSGNTIY
TRBJ1-4,NA,TRBV18,ASSPAATNEKLF
TRBJ2-5,TRBD1,TRBV5-1,ASSSGTGAKETQY
TRBJ2-5,NA,TRBV7-2,ASTGDIQETQY
TRBJ1-5,NA,TRBV6-5,ASSYSAVEGNQPQH
TRBJ2-3,NA,TRBV9,ASSELETDTQY
TRBJ1-2,NA,TRBV20-1,SAPDLTNYGYT
TRBJ2-5,TRBD2,TRBV20-1,SARSSGGAWETQY
TRBJ1-1,NA,TRBV13,ASSLGHKRNTEAF
TRBJ2-2,NA,TRBV19,ASSISDRTGELF
TRBJ2-5,NA,TRBV4-2,ASSPGDRTETQY
TRBJ2-3,NA,TRBV4-3,ASSQEDTQY
TRBJ2-7,TRBD1,TRBV5-1,ASSLGTGGDEQY
TRBJ1-6,NA,TRBV30,AWSHLGNSPLH
TRBJ1-1,TRBD1,TRBV7-2,ASSLRRTGAEAF
TRBJ2-3,NA,TRBV6-4,ASSDYGGPTDTQY
TRBJ1-5,NA,TRBV20-1,SAPSPGSAQPQH
TRBJ2-1,TRBD2,TRBV4-3,ASSQDIGGGGRNEQF
TRBJ2-2,NA,TRBV7-2,ASSLAAGSTGELF
TRBJ1-2,NA,TRBV19,ASSPVRLYGYT
TRBJ2-7,NA,TRBV11-2,ASSPFRSEGPSEQY
TRBJ1-6,NA,TRBV10-3,AIRPVQGNSPLH
TRBJ1-1,NA,TRBV7-8,ASSLRQVRNTEAF
TRBJ2-1,NA,TRBV20-1,SARDAPQF
TRBJ1-6,NA,TRBV27,ASSLNRDSPLH
TRBJ1-2,TRBD1,TRBV6-5,ASSYSTGEGGYGYT
TRBJ1-5,NA,TRBV2,ASRDPQRPQH
TRBJ2-7,NA,TRBV25-1,ASSVSVNYEQY
TRBJ1-2,NA,TRBV7-2,ASSLGPLDGYT
TRBJ1-6,NA,TRBV7-2,ASSYLTGSHSPLH
TRBJ1-6,TRBD1,TRBV5-1,ASSPGQYNSPLH
TRBJ1-2,TRBD1,TRBV6-5,ASSYSGGRLGYGYT
TRBJ2-2,NA,TRBV20-1,SAREFGQGRTNTGELF
TRBJ2-5,TRBD1,TRBV20-1,SASGEGAQETQY